This T cell receptor (beta chain) was profiled in a study of identical twins. Findings of the study overall: Zero-insertion results could be subject to partial confounding by invariant MAIT and iNKT cells. Out-of-frame TCR alpha sharing observed in monozygotic twins exceeded model estimates.

V was clipped by 4 bases and J by 2 bases; unmatched bases: 1. The length of the CDR3 is 14 residues. Germline assignment: CDR1 ENHRY and CDR2 SYGVKD. This clonotype has only a few counts. Antigen unknown. Carrying unique molecular identifiers, the cDNA also gained a universal primer site through template switching. TCRdb reanalysed the 5' RACE reads using MiXCR and keeps one entry per CDR3 protein. The sample has approximately 1.8 million distinct CDR3 sequences; around 33% are singletons. This receptor was identified in a newborn girl in good health. The chain is built from TRBV10-3 and TRBJ2-7; 11 nucleotides line up with TRBD2. The specimen sequenced was cord blood. DNA of the CDR3: TGTGCCATCAGTGTACTAGCGGGGGCCTACGAGCAGTACTTC. It specifies CAISVLAGAYEQYF.